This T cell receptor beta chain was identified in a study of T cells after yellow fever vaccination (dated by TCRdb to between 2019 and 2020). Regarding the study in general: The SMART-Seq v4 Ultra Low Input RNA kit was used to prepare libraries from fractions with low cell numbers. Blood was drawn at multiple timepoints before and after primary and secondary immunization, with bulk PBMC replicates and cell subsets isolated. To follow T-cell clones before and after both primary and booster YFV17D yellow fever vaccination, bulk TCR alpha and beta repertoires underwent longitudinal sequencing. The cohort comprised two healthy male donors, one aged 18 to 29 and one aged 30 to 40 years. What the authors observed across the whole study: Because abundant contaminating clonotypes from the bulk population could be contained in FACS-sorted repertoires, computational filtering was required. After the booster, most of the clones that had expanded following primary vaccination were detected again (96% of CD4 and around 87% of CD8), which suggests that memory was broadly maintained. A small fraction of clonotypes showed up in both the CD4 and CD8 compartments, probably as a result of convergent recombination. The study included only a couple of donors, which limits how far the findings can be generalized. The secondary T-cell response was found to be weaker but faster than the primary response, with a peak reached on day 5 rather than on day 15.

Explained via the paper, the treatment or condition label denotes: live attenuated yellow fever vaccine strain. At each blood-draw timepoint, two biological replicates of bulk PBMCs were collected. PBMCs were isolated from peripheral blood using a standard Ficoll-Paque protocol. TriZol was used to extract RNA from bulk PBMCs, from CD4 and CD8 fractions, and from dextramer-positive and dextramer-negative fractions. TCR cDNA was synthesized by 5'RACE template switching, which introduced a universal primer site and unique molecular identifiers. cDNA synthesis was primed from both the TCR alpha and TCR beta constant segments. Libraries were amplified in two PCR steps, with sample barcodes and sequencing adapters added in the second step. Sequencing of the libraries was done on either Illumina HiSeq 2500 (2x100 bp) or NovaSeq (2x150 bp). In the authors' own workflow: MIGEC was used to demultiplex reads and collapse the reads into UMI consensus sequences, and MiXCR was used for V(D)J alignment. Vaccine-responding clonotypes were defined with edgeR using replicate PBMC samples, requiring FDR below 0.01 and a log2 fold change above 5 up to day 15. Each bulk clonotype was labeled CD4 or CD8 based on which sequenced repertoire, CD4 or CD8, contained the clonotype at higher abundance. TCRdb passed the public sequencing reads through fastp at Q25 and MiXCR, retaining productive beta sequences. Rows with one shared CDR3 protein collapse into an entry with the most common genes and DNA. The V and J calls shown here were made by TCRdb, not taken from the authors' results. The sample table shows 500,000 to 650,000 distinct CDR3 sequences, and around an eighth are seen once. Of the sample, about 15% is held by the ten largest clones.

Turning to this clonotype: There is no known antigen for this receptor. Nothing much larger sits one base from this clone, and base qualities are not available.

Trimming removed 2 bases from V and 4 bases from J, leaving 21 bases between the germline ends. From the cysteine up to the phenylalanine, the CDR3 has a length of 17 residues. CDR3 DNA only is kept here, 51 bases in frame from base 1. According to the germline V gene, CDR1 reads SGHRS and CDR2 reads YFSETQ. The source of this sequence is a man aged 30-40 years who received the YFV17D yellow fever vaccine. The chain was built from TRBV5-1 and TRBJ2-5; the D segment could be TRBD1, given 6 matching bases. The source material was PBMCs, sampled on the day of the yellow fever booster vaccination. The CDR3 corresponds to CASSFTLTGLDGETQYF. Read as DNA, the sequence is TGCGCCAGCAGCTTTACCCTAACAGGGCTTGATGGAGAGACCCAGTACTTC.